This TCR beta chain comes out of a study of neurological immune-mediated disorders. Study observations and caveats: No sharing of CDR3 amino acid sequences was observed among expanded clones across subjects, suggesting private repertoires in all groups.

Unsorted libraries were generated from 2 million PBMCs held at -80 degrees C. The CDR3 has 13 residues. Germline assignment: CDR1 SGHVS and CDR2 FQNEAQ. After removal of 5 bases from V and 12 bases from J, the junction contained 9 bases not matched to a gene. This clonotype has ten or more counts. Its target is not known. TCRdb re-called the 5' RACE reads through MiXCR, storing one row per CDR3 protein. This table holds some 34,000 distinct CDR3 sequences, approximately 1.4% found once. The sequencing input was PBMCs. The chain joins TRBV7-8 to TRBJ2-1; TRBD2 agrees at 8 bases. The sequence was collected from a woman aged 30 to 39 with multiple sclerosis. CDR3 nucleotides: TGTGCCAGCAGCGGGCGGGGGGTGTGGGTGCAGTTCTTC. Protein sequence: CASSGRGVWVQFF.